The clone carrying this T cell receptor (beta chain) was recorded at least ten times. Its antigen remains unknown. This entry belongs to a study of T-cell memory formation after mild COVID-19. Study summary: Clusters were largely donor specific.

General observations from the study: CD4/CD8 balance characterized clones contracting day 15 to 85, and CD4+ skew characterized later expanders. There was no confirmation that second-wave clones peaking on day 37 were SARS-CoV-2 specific.

This CDR3 region has 12 residues. CDR1 is DFQATT, CDR2 SNEGSKA, per germline (reference sequence). Deletions cut 5 bases from V and 4 bases from J, with 9 bases between. TCRdb re-called the 5' RACE reads through MiXCR, storing one row per CDR3 protein. The repertoire holds roughly 280,000 distinct CDR3 sequences, with 7.5% to 9.5% as singletons. The chain combines TRBV20-1 with TRBJ1-3; D uncertain. The sample taken for sequencing was PBMCs or a T cell subset sorted from them (not recorded which). The sequence was collected from a man younger than 35 who had mild COVID-19 (a few samples of this study predate the infection). Cell type and time point are not known. The CDR3 is CSAAGPGNTIYF. CDR3 in DNA: TGCAGTGCTGCTGGGCCCGGAAACACCATATATTTT.